Presented here are 15 T cell receptor beta chains from one specimen sequenced in a study of blood T cell repertoires in COVID-19. The table came from immunoSEQ multiplex PCR; TCRdb's copy has only in-frame clones and leaves some out. The sample lists 200,000 to 250,000 clones; 80% to 90% were seen once. Sequencing was carried out using PBMCs or T cells enriched from blood (not recorded which). Every receptor here comes from a woman in her thirties who had been exposed to COVID-19.

This chain joins TRBV28 and TRBJ1-1, with unresolved D. V gave up 6 bases and J gave up 0 bases, with 17 bases separating them. CDR3 size: 16 residues. The V gene's germline CDR1 is MDHEN and CDR2 SYDVKM. Here the CDR3 DNA reads TGTGCCAGCAGCAAACATCTCCTCCGCTTGAACACTGAAGCTTTCTTT. Translating it yields CASSKHLLRLNTEAFF.

The chain joins TRBV10-3 to TRBJ2-2; 9 bases match TRBD1. CDR1 is ENHRY and CDR2 is SYGVKD in the germline V gene. The CDR3 consists of 14 residues. Trimming took 9 bases from V and 3 from J; bases not matched to a gene: 5. The DNA for the CDR3 is TGTGCCATTACAGACAGGGGGGACACCGGGGAGCTGTTTTTT. Encoded protein: CAITDRGDTGELFF.

This clone was observed once. V gene TRBV2 combines with J gene TRBJ1-1; 8 bases match TRBD1. The CDR3 consists of 15 residues. The germline V gene has CDR1 SNHLY and CDR2 FYNNEI. Trimming cost V 7 bases and J 5 bases; bases outside gene matches: 12. The CDR3 DNA sequence: TGTGCCAGCACTTCCCAGGGGGCTGTTGGAACTGAAGCTTTCTTT. Translating gives CASTSQGAVGTEAFF.

The chain combines TRBV10-3 with TRBJ2-7, with 13 bases that match TRBD2. With V trimmed by 6 bases and J by 6 bases, 8 bases remained unmatched. The CDR3 extends over 15 amino acids. Germline V gene sequence: CDR1 ENHRY, CDR2 SYGVKD. DNA of the CDR3: TGTGCCATCAGCCCACCGGGACTAGCGGGACTCGAGCAGTACTTC. Its translation is CAISPPGLAGLEQYF.

The chain employs TRBV11-1 and TRBJ2-7, with 9 bases aligning to TRBD2. This CDR3 has 16 residues. The J segment lost 4 bases and the V segment lost 6 bases, leaving 13 bases of the junction unmatched. Looked up from germline, CDR1 is SGHAT and CDR2 is FQDESV (reference sequence). CDR3 sequence reads: CASSPSFSGGQYEQYF. The CDR3 DNA sequence: TGTGCCAGCAGTCCAAGTTTTAGCGGGGGACAGTACGAGCAGTACTTC.

This CDR3 reads CASRRTVNTEAFF. CDR3 DNA sequence: TGTGCCAGCAGACGGACAGTGAACACTGAAGCTTTCTTT. The chain carries TRBV7-9 and TRBJ1-1, with D maybe TRBD1 (6 bases). V was cut by 6 bases and J by 0 bases, with 8 bases left in between. This CDR3 region has 13 residues. Germline V CDR1 and CDR2: SEHNR, FQNEAQ (reference sequence).

This chain connects TRBV4-1 to TRBJ2-5; the match to TRBD2 covers 12 bases. Trimming removed 1 base from V and 5 bases from J; junction bases left unmatched: 2. The CDR3 loop spans 15 amino acids. Germline V gene lookup returns CDR1 MGHRA and CDR2 YSYEKL. The CDR3 reads CASSQVLAGGETQYF. DNA of the CDR3: TGCGCCAGCAGCCAAGTGCTAGCGGGAGGGGAGACCCAGTACTTC.

V and J are TRBV5-1 and TRBJ1-2; the match to TRBD1 covers 9 bases. The CDR3 extends over 16 amino acids. CDR1 and CDR2 from the germline V gene are SGHRS and YFSETQ. Unmatched junction bases numbered 12, after V lost 2 bases and J lost 7 bases. In nucleotides, the CDR3 is TGCGCCAGCAGCTTCCCGCAGGGACAGGGAAGGAGTGGCTACACCTTC. It yields the protein CASSFPQGQGRSGYTF.

J is TRBJ1-1 and V is TRBV5-1; a possible D gene is TRBD1 (5 bases). This CDR3 spans 15 amino acids. V was cut by 4 bases and J by 0 bases, with 13 bases left in between. The germline CDR1 and CDR2 sequences are SGHRS and YFSETQ. The CDR3 is CASSPSGGVNTEAFF. In DNA form, the CDR3 reads TGCGCCAGCAGCCCTTCGGGGGGGGTGAACACTGAAGCTTTCTTT.

The chain is built from TRBV27 and TRBJ2-7; 8 bases line up with TRBD2. Germline values: CDR1 MNHEY, CDR2 SMNVEV (reference sequence). J was trimmed by 5 bases and V by 0 bases; bases with no gene match: 9. This CDR3 has 16 amino acids. DNA of the CDR3: TGTGCCAGCAGTTTATCGTCAAGCGGGAGTATCAACGAGCAGTACTTC. As protein: CASSLSSSGSINEQYF.

The rearrangement uses TRBV27 and TRBJ2-1; 13 bases are shared with TRBD2. Germline V gene lookup returns CDR1 MNHEY and CDR2 SMNVEV (reference sequence). Losses at the gene ends were 2 bases for V and 8 bases for J; bases not matched to a gene: 3. The CDR3 has 15 amino acids. The chain's CDR3 is CASSLTSGGGDEQFF. CDR3 DNA: TGTGCCAGCAGTTTAACTAGCGGGGGGGGCGATGAGCAGTTCTTC.

This clone was counted once. V gene TRBV3-1 (or the pseudogene TRBV3-2) combines with J gene TRBJ2-7, with 11 bases fitting TRBD2. The germline V gene has CDR1 LGHDT and CDR2 YNNKEL (reference sequence). This CDR3 comprises 16 residues. With V trimmed by 0 bases and J by 2 bases, 3 bases remained unmatched. The chain's CDR3 is CASSQEGLAGAYEQYF. Here the CDR3 DNA reads TGTGCCAGCAGCCAAGAAGGACTAGCGGGTGCCTACGAGCAGTACTTC.

This clone was picked up one time. The chain joins TRBV5-1 to TRBJ2-1; TRBD1 aligns across 10 bases. Germline trimming cut 2 bases from V and 4 bases from J; bases unmatched to any gene: 9. Looked up from germline, CDR1 is SGHRS and CDR2 is YFSETQ. CDR3 size: 17 residues. In DNA form, the CDR3 reads TGCGCCAGCAGCTTAGGATTGGGGGACAGGGGTTACAATGAGCAGTTCTTC. Translated, it gives CASSLGLGDRGYNEQFF.

V is TRBV30 and J is TRBJ1-1, with TRBD1 as a possible D gene (6 bases). The CDR3 is made up of 14 amino acids. The V gene lost 0 bases and the J gene lost 4 bases, with 12 bases spanning the gap. CDR1 GTSNPN and CDR2 SVGIG come from the germline V gene (reference sequence). The DNA for the CDR3 is TGTGCCTGGAGTGTAACAGGGCCGGGCACTGAAGCTTTCTTT. Its protein is CAWSVTGPGTEAFF.

This chain joins TRBV6-5 and TRBJ1-1, with D perhaps matching TRBD1 (6 bases). The CDR3 length is 15 residues. Per the germline V gene, CDR1 is MNHEY and CDR2 is SVGAGI. V was clipped by 7 bases and J by 3 bases, with 18 bases between them. Here the CDR3 DNA reads TGTGCCAGCACCCACAGGGATGTGGTCTACACTGAAGCTTTCTTT. Translation: CASTHRDVVYTEAFF.